Listed here are 5 T cell receptor beta chains from one sample, sequenced in a study of graft-versus-host responses after intestinal transplantation (dated by TCRdb to the early 2020s). This specimen's time point label, interpreted: cells obtained before transplantation from donor or recipient. The protocol used for the library was the immunoSEQ multiplex PCR assay. TCRdb provides this immuneACCESS table in a form limited to in-frame rearrangements. Some clones are lacking; in checked studies, under half of them reflect an unresolved V gene, and why the rest are absent is not known. The sample table contains 85,000 to 90,000 clones; only one count was recorded for about 91% of them. The ten largest account for about 0.38% of the sample. These receptors are not linked to any known antigen. Source: unstimulated CD4+ T cells sorted from spleen or lymph node cells, taken before transplant. Receptors were obtained from a human donor who was the organ donor for an intestinal transplant.

V is TRBV7-3 and J is TRBJ2-2, with TRBD2 matching over 12 bases. The V and J ends lost 5 bases and 5 bases, in that order; junction bases with no gene match: 12. This CDR3 is 18 amino acids long. Germline-derived CDR1 and CDR2 are SGHTA and FQGTGA. The CDR3 coding sequence is TGTGCCAGCAGCCCGAGGCGGACTAGCGGGACCTCTACCGGGGAGCTGTTTTTT. Encoded protein: CASSPRRTSGTSTGELFF.

The chain links TRBV6-6 to TRBJ1-1; TRBD1 agrees at 9 bases. The V gene end was trimmed by 5 bases and the J gene end by 2 bases; junction bases not matched to a gene: 9. The CDR3 runs 16 residues. Germline loops: CDR1 MNHNY, CDR2 SVGAGI (reference sequence). The CDR3 is CASSHGPGQGNTEAFF. In DNA, the CDR3 is TGTGCCAGCAGTCATGGACCGGGACAGGGTAACACTGAAGCTTTCTTT.

The V gene is TRBV2, the J gene TRBJ1-6; the D is unclear. The length of the CDR3 is 13 residues. Germline CDR1 reads SNHLY; CDR2 reads FYNNEI. V was pared by 6 bases and J by 9 bases, with 12 bases between. The CDR3 region has the DNA TGTGCCAGCAGCTTTGGGTCAGGTTCACCCCTCCACTTT. It translates to CASSFGSGSPLHF.

The chain links TRBV6-6 to TRBJ2-7; no firm D call. The germline V and J ends were trimmed by 2 bases and 3 bases, with 11 bases remaining between them. The CDR3 spans 14 residues. Looked up from germline, CDR1 is MNHNY and CDR2 is SVGAGI (reference sequence). Here the CDR3 DNA reads TGTGCCAGCAGTTACCTCGGCGGCTTCTACGAGCAGTACTTC. It codes for CASSYLGGFYEQYF.

This clone was seen only once. The chain is built from TRBV15 and TRBJ2-3; the D is unclear. Germline CDR1 LNHNV, CDR2 YYDKDF (reference sequence). This CDR3 is built from 15 residues. V lost 0 bases and J lost 5, with 12 bases in between. The CDR3 nucleotides are TGTGCCACCAGCAGAGATAACCTTGCGAGAGATACGCAGTATTTT. This sequence encodes CATSRDNLARDTQYF.